Included here is one T cell receptor beta chain sequence, with context. No antigen is known for it. A much larger clone sits a single nucleotide away, making a read error possible. This specimen belongs to a study of blood T cells in healthy people across ages (dated by TCRdb to the mid-2010s). Regarding the study in general: In model experiments, template switching captured about one uniquely barcoded TCR beta cDNA molecule for every two T cells. Using deep sequencing normalized with unique cDNA molecular identifiers, the study measured how TCR beta repertoire diversity changes with age. Four age groups were formed from the donors: young (average approximately 15 years), middle-aged (approximately 40), aged (over 55) and long-lived (82). Two additional independent replicas of 1 million unique cDNA reads from the same blood draw were analyzed for two donors (one aged 18 to 30 and one aged 80 or older).

Overall study results and their limits: Observed TCR beta diversity per million T cells fell roughly linearly with age, and a significant reduction was already apparent by age around 40. Observed TCR beta diversity correlated strongly with the percentage of naive T cells measured by flow cytometry. Since profiling was done on bulk unsorted PBMCs, naive and antigen-experienced compartments could not be conclusively compared. Compared with the aged group, the long-lived group had more naive CD4+ T cells, fewer expanded clones and increased TCR diversity, a pattern suggesting age selection. The CMV infection status of donors was not known, potentially confounding age-related changes in expanded clonotypes. Estimates of total diversity based on one million sequenced T cells were considered lower bounds and underestimates.

The protocol used for the library was 5' RACE. These reads were obtained on an Illumina HiSeq 2500. A second roughly 6 to 12 cycle PCR used a sample-barcoded 5' primer and a J-beta primer mix. Each TCR beta cDNA molecule received a unique molecular identifier from a template-switch 5' adaptor carrying 12 random nucleotides. Each sample yielded at least 2.5 million CDR3-containing paired-end reads. The Mint cDNA synthesis kit, primed by a TRBC-specific oligonucleotide, was used to synthesize first-strand cDNA from all RNA. Following uracil-DNA glycosylase treatment, all cDNA underwent a first 18-cycle PCR with the universal primers M1SS and BC2_uni_R. On the study's bioinformatics: Each sample was normalized by randomly selecting 1 million high-quality reads, each carrying a distinct molecular identifier. Reads sharing molecular identifiers were discarded rather than binned into consensus sequences. MiTCR, run with a Q25 quality threshold and the strictest error-elimination algorithm, handled CDR3 identification, clonotype clustering and error correction. A nonparametric unseen species model with Euler transformation was used to estimate lower-bound total TCR beta diversity. In-frame beta chains were kept once TCRdb had trimmed the public reads at Q25 with fastp and called clones with MiXCR. Entries are consolidated by CDR3 protein sequence, retaining the most common genes and DNA. The V and J calls and clone size come from TCRdb's table, not from the authors' own analysis. The sample table lists 750,000 to 950,000 distinct CDR3 sequences, almost 30% of them with a count of one. The ten largest clones take up 10% of the sample.

The germline V gene specifies SGHDT as CDR1 and YYEEEE as CDR2. The CDR3 goes from the cysteine to the phenylalanine over 13 residues. Only the CDR3 DNA is retained, 39 bases long and in frame from the first base. V lost 0 bases and J lost 8 bases; the stretch between them is 11 bases long. The approximately 41 donors, aged about 6 to 100 years, were systemically healthy Caucasian individuals from Russia. Each donor gave 8.5 to 10 milliliters of peripheral blood, collected into EDTA-treated Vacutainer tubes. Ficoll-Paque density-gradient centrifugation was used to isolate PBMCs, with at least 6 million obtained per sample. Trizol reagent was used to extract total RNA from PBMCs, with at least 6 micrograms per sample. Naive CD45RAhigh/CD27high T cell percentages were measured by flow cytometry on a PBMC aliquot from every donor. These data also formed part of another study, on T cells of mothers and their children. As the second study states: Nine systemically healthy Caucasian individuals served as donors, namely three mothers together with their six children. cDNA synthesis consumed the entire amount of extracted RNA, loaded at approximately 1.5 ug RNA in each 15 ul reaction. In the second PCR, the M1S primer introduced both the sample barcodes and 2-4 random nucleotides. Each mother yielded over 8 million TCR beta CDR3 reads and each child some 3 million reads. In both related and unrelated pairs, thymic selection shapes the output of TCR recombination in a similar way, with inherited differences having only a minor effect. Normalized repertoire overlap was always found to be slightly, but never significantly, higher in related mother-child pairs than in unrelated mother-child pairs. No persistent microchimeric T cell clones were found, with a detection sensitivity of approximately 100 clones per million clonotypes. To look for features that set related mother-child pairs apart from unrelated individuals, the researchers ran deep NGS to compare the TCR beta repertoires of mothers and children. On average, the children were roughly 10 +/- 4 years old, while the mothers were about 40 +/- 4 years old. After adapters were ligated using NEBNext reagents, the libraries underwent 100+100 nt paired-end sequencing on an Illumina HiSeq 2000. Mother and child libraries were prepared a month apart and sequenced in separate runs to prevent cross-contamination. For each donor, between 500,000 and 2,000,000 distinct TCR beta clonotypes were identified. Naive TCR beta clonotypes were estimated from low-frequency clonotypes matched to each donor's FACS-determined naive share, without sorting.

The sample was blood. The TCR originated in a middle-aged woman in good health. The V and J genes are TRBV5-6 and TRBJ1-2; the D gene identity is not certain. CDR3 region: CASSLARGEGYTF. The DNA reads TGTGCCAGCAGCTTGGCGCGGGGTGAAGGCTACACCTTC.